Following are 22 T cell receptor beta chains from one sample sequenced in a study of Ad26.COV2.S vaccination and SARS-CoV-2 variants (dated by TCRdb to the early 2020s). The treatment or condition tag for this specimen amounts to: around 19 received Ad26.COV2.S at low or high dose, single or two shots; 5 received placebo; per-sample allocation not given. For vaccine and placebo recipients, the sequenced repertoires came from samples collected on day 63 after the first injection. Preparation of the library involved the immunoSEQ multiplex PCR assay. TCRdb mirrors the immuneACCESS table, restricted to in-frame sequences. Some clones are absent from its copies; in checked studies, under half trace to an unresolved V gene, and the reason for the others is unknown. The sample has some 480,000 clones on record, roughly 85% of them singletons. The top ten hold 13% of the sample. Sequenced material: peripheral blood, taken in a trial of Ad26.COV2.S vaccine versus placebo. Receptors were obtained from a person aged 18-60 years who received the Ad26.COV2.S COVID-19 vaccine or a placebo.

The genes are TRBV7-3 and TRBJ2-3; D remains ambiguous. Germline V lookup: CDR1 SGHTA, CDR2 FQGTGA. There are 13 residues in the CDR3. Trimming took off 5 bases at V and 3 bases at J, with 9 bases between the two ends. The CDR3 loop reads CASSPVGTDTQYF. The CDR3 DNA follows: TGTGCCAGCAGCCCCGTGGGGACAGATACGCAGTATTTT.

The rearrangement uses TRBV27 and TRBJ2-1; 8 nucleotides line up with TRBD2. J gave up 8 bases and V 0 bases, and 6 bases lay outside the gene matches. Germline assignment: CDR1 MNHEY and CDR2 SMNVEV (reference sequence). The CDR3 covers 15 residues. CDR3 nucleotides: TGTGCCAGCAGTTTATCCCCCAGCGGGAGCGATGAGCAGTTCTTC. It codes for CASSLSPSGSDEQFF.

The V and J genes are TRBV30 and TRBJ2-1; D is unclear. In germline, CDR1 is GTSNPN, CDR2 SVGIG (reference sequence). V was pared by 0 bases and J by 5 bases, with 8 bases between. The CDR3 runs 13 residues. CDR3 nucleotide sequence: TGTGCCTGGAGTGTATCCAGGAACAATGAGCAGTTCTTC. Translation gives CAWSVSRNNEQFF. The full variable domain, completed using reference TRBV30 and TRBJ2-1, is SQTIHQWPATLVQPVGSPLSLECTVEGTSNPNLYWYRQAAGRGLQLLFYSVGIGQISSEVPQNLSASRPQDRQFILSSKKLLLSDSGFYLCAWSVSRNNEQFFGPGTRLTVL.

This CDR3 is CASSQARGELFF. In nucleotides, the CDR3 is TGCGCCAGCAGCCAAGCAAGAGGGGAGCTGTTTTTT. This chain uses TRBV4-3 with TRBJ2-2; D not resolved. Germline V gene lookup returns CDR1 LGHNA and CDR2 YSLEER. The CDR3 sequence is 12 residues long. Trimming cost V 1 base and J 8 bases, with 5 bases left between them.

The CDR3 region has the DNA TGCAGCGCAGGGGACAGGGGGGCGAACACTGAAGCTTTCTTT. Translated, it gives CSAGDRGANTEAFF. The J gene is TRBJ1-1, the V gene TRBV29-1; TRBD1 aligns across 11 bases. V was pared by 7 bases and J by 1 base, with 5 bases of the junction left unmatched. CDR3 length equals 14 residues. Germline V CDR1 and CDR2: SQVTM, ANQGSEA. The complete variable domain, with remaining parts taken from reference TRBV29-1 and TRBJ1-1, reads SAVISQKPSRDICQRGTSLTIQCQVDSQVTMMFWYRQQPGQSLTLIATANQGSEATYESGFVIDKFPISRPNLTFSTLTVSNMSPEDSSIYLCSAGDRGANTEAFFGQGTRLTVV.

The chain has TRBV19 and TRBJ2-5; D is unresolved. The germline CDR1 and CDR2 sequences are LNHDA and SQIVND (reference sequence). Trimming pared 5 bases from V and 2 bases from J, leaving 9 bases between. The CDR3 covers 13 residues. DNA for the CDR3: TGTGCCAGTAGTGGTTCGGTTCAAGAGACCCAGTACTTC. Its translation is CASSGSVQETQYF.

This chain uses TRBV19 with TRBJ2-1; 14 nucleotides align to TRBD2. Germline CDR1 is LNHDA and CDR2 is SQIVND (reference sequence). After removal of 7 bases from V and 9 bases from J, the junction contained 2 bases not matched to a gene. The CDR3 has 13 amino acids. The CDR3 sequence: CASTGLAGAEQFF. CDR3 in DNA: TGTGCCAGTACGGGACTAGCGGGAGCTGAGCAGTTCTTC. The full variable domain, its missing parts supplied by reference TRBV19 and TRBJ2-1, is DGGITQSPKYLFRKEGQNVTLSCEQNLNHDAMYWYRQDPGQGLRLIYYSQIVNDFQKGDIAEGYSVSREKKESFPLTVTSAQKNPTAFYLCASTGLAGAEQFFGPGTRLTVL.

This clone was picked up a small number of times. The chain recombines TRBV5-4 with TRBJ2-1; 7 bases are a match to TRBD1. Germline lookup yields CDR1 SGHNT and CDR2 YYREEE (reference sequence). With V trimmed by 2 bases and J by 9 bases, 8 bases remained unmatched. This CDR3 comprises 14 residues. The CDR3 DNA reads as TGTGCCAGCAGCTTCTCAGACAGGGCCGCTGAGCAGTTCTTC. This translates into CASSFSDRAAEQFF.

Only one count was recorded for this clone. The chain uses TRBV12-3 or TRBV12-4 and TRBJ1-1, with D hard to call. The CDR3 has 12 amino acids. Trimming pared 3 bases from V and 4 bases from J, leaving 6 bases between. CDR3 region: CASSFLSTEAFF. The CDR3 region has the DNA TGTGCCAGCAGTTTCCTGAGCACTGAAGCTTTCTTT.

The chain uses TRBV11-1 and TRBJ2-3; the D call may be TRBD1 or TRBD2 (6 bases each). This CDR3 is 15 amino acids long. V was trimmed by 4 bases and J by 1 base, leaving 12 bases between them. Germline V CDR1 and CDR2: SGHAT, FQDESV (reference sequence). The CDR3 spells CASSYGRGGTDTQYF. In DNA form, the CDR3 reads TGTGCCAGCAGCTATGGAAGGGGGGGCACAGATACGCAGTATTTT.

The chain links TRBV9 to TRBJ1-2; a weak D match, TRBD1 (5 bases). CDR3 length: 13 amino acids. Germline V gene lookup returns CDR1 SGDLS and CDR2 YYNGEE. V was pared by 4 bases and J by 4 bases, with 11 bases between. The CDR3 DNA reads TGTGCCAGCAGCCCTGGGACGGTCTATGGCTACACCTTC. As protein: CASSPGTVYGYTF.

This clone has a handful of counts. The chain combines TRBV28 with TRBJ1-2; D not resolved. CDR1 is MDHEN, CDR2 SYDVKM, per germline. CDR3 length: 14 residues. V was pared by 2 bases and J by 6 bases, with 13 bases between. CDR3 nucleotides: TGTGCCAGCAGTTTACCGGCGAATCTCGATGGCTACACCTTC. Amino acids: CASSLPANLDGYTF.

The chain carries TRBV28 and TRBJ2-3, with D perhaps TRBD1 (5 bases). The CDR3 covers 12 residues. Between the trimmed V and J ends, which lost 3 bases and 11 bases, there was a span of 12 bases. CDR1 is MDHEN, CDR2 SYDVKM, per germline. The CDR3 DNA reads as TGTGCCAGCAGTTTTCAGGGTCTAAAGCAGTATTTT. Its translation is CASSFQGLKQYF.

V and J are TRBV24-1 and TRBJ2-2, with D perhaps matching TRBD2 (5 bases). The CDR3 runs 14 residues. V shed 9 bases and J shed 1 base, with 11 bases lying between them. CDR1 is KGHDR, CDR2 SFDVKD, per germline. The CDR3 region is CATRGGGNTGELFF. The CDR3 DNA follows: TGTGCCACCCGCGGAGGAGGGAACACCGGGGAGCTGTTTTTT.

This chain connects TRBV6-5 to TRBJ1-4; D is unresolved. The germline gives CDR1 MNHEY, CDR2 SVGAGI. V lost 8 bases and J 4 bases, leaving 11 bases between the germline ends. The CDR3 loop spans 13 amino acids. The CDR3 coding sequence is TGTGCCAGCTCGCGAAGATTTAATGAAAAACTGTTTTTT. Its protein is CASSRRFNEKLFF.

V gene TRBV24-1 combines with J gene TRBJ2-1; 7 bases fit TRBD1. This CDR3 contains 13 residues. V trimming: 7 bases; J trimming: 5 bases; junction bases outside the gene matches: 4. Germline lookup yields CDR1 KGHDR and CDR2 SFDVKD. CDR3 region: CATRVTGDNEQFF. CDR3 DNA: TGTGCCACCAGAGTTACAGGGGACAATGAGCAGTTCTTC.

This clone was counted once. This chain uses TRBV6-5 with TRBJ2-1; 9 positions match TRBD1. The CDR3 runs to 15 residues. CDR1 is MNHEY and CDR2 is SVGAGI in the germline V gene. Germline trimming cut 5 bases from V and 2 bases from J; bases unmatched to any gene: 4. The CDR3 sequence is CASSQGQGTYNEQFF. DNA of the CDR3: TGTGCCAGCAGTCAGGGACAGGGCACCTACAATGAGCAGTTCTTC.

The rearrangement uses TRBV9 and TRBJ2-1; 8 bases are a match to TRBD2. From germline, CDR1 is SGDLS and CDR2 YYNGEE. V shed 3 bases and J 3 bases; nucleotides not matched to a gene: 5. The CDR3 contains 15 residues. The CDR3 bases are TGTGCCAGCAGCGCGGGACTAGGGCTCTACAATGAGCAGTTCTTC. It encodes CASSAGLGLYNEQFF.

This clone has a handful of counts. The V call is TRBV18, the J call TRBJ1-4; D not certain. This CDR3 spans 12 amino acids. Trimming took 4 bases from V and 8 from J, leaving 8 bases between them. The germline CDR1 and CDR2 sequences are KGHSH and LQKENI. In nucleotides, the CDR3 is TGTGCCAGCTCACACGATCGGGAAAAACTGTTTTTT. It translates to CASSHDREKLFF. The full variable domain, rest sourced from reference TRBV18 and TRBJ1-4, is NAGVMQNPRHLVRRRGQEARLRCSPMKGHSHVYWYRQLPEEGLKFMVYLQKENIIDESGMPKERFSAEFPKEGPSILRIQQVVRGDSAAYFCASSHDREKLFFGSGTQLSVL.

In its sample, this clone was seen a few times. The chain joins TRBV7-2 to TRBJ2-7, with a weak D call TRBD2 (6 bases). CDR3 length equals 15 residues. Trimming took 4 bases from V and 7 from J, leaving 20 bases between them. Germline values: CDR1 SGHTA, CDR2 FQGNSA. This CDR3 reads CASSSAGRGTEEQYF. CDR3 nucleotide sequence: TGTGCCAGCAGCTCCGCGGGGCGTGGGACGGAGGAGCAGTACTTC.

In regard to this clone: The same CDR3 can be traced to other DNA sequences in this sample. The chain links TRBV27 to TRBJ2-5; no reliable D call. V lost 3 bases and J lost 5, with 4 bases in between. The CDR3 runs 11 residues. Germline CDR1 reads MNHEY; CDR2 reads SMNVEV (reference sequence). The CDR3 DNA follows: TGTGCCAGCAGTTTCCGGGAGACCCAGTACTTC. Translating it yields CASSFRETQYF.

The chain couples TRBV6-6 to TRBJ2-3, with 11 bases lining up with TRBD2. In germline, CDR1 is MNHNY, CDR2 SVGAGI (reference sequence). The CDR3 has 16 residues. The J segment lost 6 bases and the V segment lost 6 bases, leaving 11 bases of the junction unmatched. In DNA, the CDR3 is TGTGCCAGCAGCTTCCCTAGCGGGAGGACCCTTGATACGCAGTATTTT. Translating gives CASSFPSGRTLDTQYF.